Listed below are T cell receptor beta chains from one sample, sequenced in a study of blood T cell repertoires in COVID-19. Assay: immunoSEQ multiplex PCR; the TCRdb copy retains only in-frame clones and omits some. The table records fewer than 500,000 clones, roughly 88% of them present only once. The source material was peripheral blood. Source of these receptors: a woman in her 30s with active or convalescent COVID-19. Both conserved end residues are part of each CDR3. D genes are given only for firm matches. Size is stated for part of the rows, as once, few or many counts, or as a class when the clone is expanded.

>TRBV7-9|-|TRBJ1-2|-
TGTGCCAGCAGCTTAGCGCTGCATGGGGCCCACACCTTC
CASSLALHGAHTF
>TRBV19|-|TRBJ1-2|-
TGTGCCAGTAGAGAACAGGGTTACTATGGCTACACCTTC
CASREQGYYGYTF
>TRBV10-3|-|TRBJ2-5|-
TGTGCCATCAGGCCCGTCGGGAGCCAAGAGACCCAGTACTTC
CAIRPVGSQETQYF
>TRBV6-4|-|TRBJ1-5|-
TGTGCCAGCAGTACAGAGAGCAATCAGCCCCAGCATTTT
CASSTESNQPQHF
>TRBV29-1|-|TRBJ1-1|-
TGCAGCGTCGAGGGACTAAACACTGAAGCTTTCTTT
CSVEGLNTEAFF
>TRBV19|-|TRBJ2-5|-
TGTGCCAGTAGTATAGCCCACACGGGTTGGGAGACCCAGTACTTC
CASSIAHTGWETQYF
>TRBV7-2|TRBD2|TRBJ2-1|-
TGTGCCAGCAGTCGACCGACTAGCGGGGTTAACTACAATGAGCAGTTCTTC
CASSRPTSGVNYNEQFF
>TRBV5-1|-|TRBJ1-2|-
TGCGCCAGCCGAACATTCTACCTCCCCGAGGCTGGCTACACCTTC
CASRTFYLPEAGYTF
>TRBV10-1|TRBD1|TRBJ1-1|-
TGCGCCAGCAGCCCCGGGACAGGGATCACTAACACTGAAGCTTTCTTT
CASSPGTGITNTEAFF
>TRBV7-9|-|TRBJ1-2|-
TGTGCCAGCAGCTTAGTCAGGGGCATTTTTGAGGGCTACACCTTC
CASSLVRGIFEGYTF
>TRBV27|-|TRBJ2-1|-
TGTGCCAGCAGTTTATCGTTGGGGCCGGGTGAGCAGTTCTTC
CASSLSLGPGEQFF
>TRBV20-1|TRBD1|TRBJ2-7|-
TGCAGTGCTAGTGGGCAGGGGGCGGGAGAGCAGTACTTC
CSASGQGAGEQYF
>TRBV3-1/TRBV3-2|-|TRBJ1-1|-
TGTGCCAGCAGCCAGACAGAAGGGACAGAAGCTTTCTTT
CASSQTEGTEAFF
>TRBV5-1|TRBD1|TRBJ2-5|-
TGCGCCAGCAGCTCCCCACTACCCGATTCAGGGGGCGGTGAGACCCAGTACTTC
CASSSPLPDSGGGETQYF
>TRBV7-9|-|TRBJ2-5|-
TGTGCCAGCAGCTTAGACATGGGAGTGACCCGGGAGACCCAGTACTTC
CASSLDMGVTRETQYF
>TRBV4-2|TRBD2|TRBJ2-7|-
TGTGCCAGCAGCCAAGCAGGTCTAGCGGGCCTCTCCTACGAGCAGTACTTC
CASSQAGLAGLSYEQYF
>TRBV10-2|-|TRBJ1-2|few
TGCGCCAGCAGTGCGGGGGGAACCCGGCCCCTTAACTATGGCTACACCTTC
CASSAGGTRPLNYGYTF
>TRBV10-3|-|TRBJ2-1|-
TGTGCCATCAGCCAGGAAGCGGACAATGAGCAGTTCTTC
CAISQEADNEQFF
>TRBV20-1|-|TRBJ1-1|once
TGCAGTGCTAGTCCCCTTAGGACACTTAACACTGAAGCTTTCTTT
CSASPLRTLNTEAFF
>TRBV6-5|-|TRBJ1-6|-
TGTGCCAGCAGGGCAGGCGATTCACCCCTCCACTTT
CASRAGDSPLHF
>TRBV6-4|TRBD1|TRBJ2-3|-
TGTGCCAGCAGTGAGGCTAGGACAGGGTCGGATACGCAGTATTTT
CASSEARTGSDTQYF
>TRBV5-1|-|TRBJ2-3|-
TGCGCCAGCAGCTTGCCACCGACGAGGAGCGCATATTCTAGCACAGATACGCAGTATTTT
CASSLPPTRSAYSSTDTQYF